This T cell receptor beta chain was found in a study of T cells in localized non-small cell lung cancer (dated by TCRdb to 2018 to 2020). Background on the whole study: Comparing tumors with uninvolved tumor-adjacent lungs, the study looked at the T cell repertoires of 236 patients with early-stage NSCLC. The cohort was made up of approximately 250 treatment-naive NSCLC patients whose localized lung tumors had been resected. Of the NSCLC patients, over 120 were male and some 97 were female, and the mean age was approximately 64 years.

Overall study results and their limits: A median of about 61 of the top 100 tumor clones turned up in the paired uninvolved adjacent lung, and under 30 of those clones also ranked among the top 100 of that same adjacent lung. Because of the exploratory design, TCR variables were selected using unadjusted p-values without false-discovery rate correction. Uninvolved tumor-adjacent lung showed the highest T cell clonality, higher than tumor, which suggests more focused antigenic responses in the adjacent lung. Multi-region tumor sequencing was not performed, so intratumor heterogeneity could not be excluded. Longer overall survival was associated with higher blood T cell density, whereas shorter survival was associated with higher adjacent-lung clonality.

At diagnosis, tumor, uninvolved tumor-adjacent lung and peripheral blood were collected and then preserved as a mix of FFPE and fresh-frozen material. For TCR repertoire profiling, blood samples were analyzed as peripheral blood mononuclear cells. About this clone: Its antigen is unknown. Base quality data are lacking; no much larger clone is found one base away.

The immunoSEQ Assay was used to sequence TCR beta CDR3 regions from DNA. The source study handled its data this way. T cell density was computed as TCR beta template counts normalized to usable DNA estimated by amplifying housekeeping genes. Richness was estimated using the preseqR package, with extrapolation to 400,000 templates for PBMC samples and to 120,000 templates for tissue samples. Clonality was defined by subtracting Pielou's evenness from one. Differential abundance testing on productive amino-acid clonotypes, with a minimum total count of 5 and an alpha of 0.1, was used to identify tissue-enriched TCRs. The Jaccard Index and the Morisita Overlap Index were used to measure how much the repertoires overlapped between compartments. TCR beta CDR3s were clustered by GLIPH together with public tetramer-defined viral CDR3s, and at least three viral sequences plus V-gene enrichment were required for viral motifs. The clones in this table, taken by TCRdb from immuneACCESS, are in-frame only. Not every clone is retained; where verified, under half of the shortfall comes from an unresolved V gene, and the cause of the rest is unknown. D and trimming come from the DNA, and the V and J calls and clone size come from that table. The sample data list under 150,000 clones, and approximately 88% of these were observed just once. 1.7% of the sample comes from the top ten.

V lost 3 bases and J lost 3 bases; the stretch between them is 8 bases long. Sequences LNHDA (CDR1) and SQIVND (CDR2) are obtained from the germline V gene (reference sequence). The CDR3 runs 13 amino acids, cysteine and phenylalanine included. Only the CDR3 region is kept as DNA, spanning 39 bases read in frame from base 1. The TCR originated in a female donor of 60 years or more with stage I lung adenocarcinoma. The rearrangement combines TRBV19 with TRBJ2-5; the D gene is not confidently resolved. The input for sequencing was peripheral blood, taken before any cancer treatment. The nucleotide sequence reads as follows: TGTGCCAGTAGTATGGGCAGCGAAGAGACCCAGTACTTC. This translates into CASSMGSEETQYF.